The following is a TCR beta chain sequence with its context. Its antigen is unidentified. The source of the sample is a study of graft-versus-host responses after intestinal transplantation. In the study overall: Every recipient underwent anti-thymocyte globulin induction, then tacrolimus and steroids for roughly three years.

The assay was immunoSEQ multiplex PCR, and TCRdb's table has in-frame clones only and misses some. This table holds over 100,000 clones, 90% to 95% found once. Germline values: CDR1 LNHDA, CDR2 SQIVND (reference sequence). CDR3 size: 16 residues. Germline trimming cut 7 bases from V and 4 bases from J; bases unmatched to any gene: 12. Study results and limitations: Allograft graft-versus-host to host-versus-graft clonal ratios ran high in patients with graft-donor T cell macrochimerism. GvH clones detected in recipient marrow included some appearing first in ileum or blood.

This specimen consisted of unstimulated CD8+ T cells sorted from spleen or lymph node cells, obtained before intestinal transplant. The sequence was obtained from a human donor who received an intestinal transplant. This chain joins TRBV19 and TRBJ2-1; 8 bases agree with TRBD2. In nucleotides, the CDR3 is TGTGCCAGTACCCCAGGGACTAGTCTAAATTACAATGAGCAGTTCTTC. Its translation is CASTPGTSLNYNEQFF.